This TCR beta chain came from a study of OX40 agonist ivuxolimab in advanced cancers. Trimming took 1 base from V and 7 from J, leaving 11 bases between them. Per the germline V gene, CDR1 is GTSNPN and CDR2 is SVGIG (reference sequence). The CDR3 contains 13 residues. Profiling relied on immunoSEQ multiplex PCR, and the TCRdb table lists in-frame clones only, not all of them. The repertoire holds 55,000 to 80,000 clones, with approximately 79% as singletons. Study results and caveats: Researchers report that CD8+ T cells had, on average, more expanded clones than CD4+.

As to this clone: Its antigen is not known.

J is TRBJ1-5 and V is TRBV30, with D unresolved. The sequence was collected from an adult with an advanced solid tumor such as melanoma, head and neck, liver or kidney cancer. The sequences come from CD4+ or CD8+ T cells sorted from blood, collected in a trial of the OX40 agonist ivuxolimab. CDR3 protein: CAWSGIYLQPQHF. CDR3 DNA: TGTGCCTGGAGTGGAATCTATCTACAGCCCCAGCATTTT.